This TCR beta chain was sequenced for a study of blood T cell repertoires in COVID-19. Study-level information: COVID-19 samples, acute and convalescent, were from the United States, Italy and Spain. T cells, B-cell-depleted T cells, or PBMCs supplied cDNA or gDNA.

V was shortened by 2 bases and J by 5 bases, with 13 bases between the two germline ends. The CDR3 extends over 16 amino acids. Germline assignment: CDR1 MNHNS and CDR2 SASEGT. As handled by the study authors: Quantification of nucleated cells was approximated via reference gene primer amplification. The data were produced by immunoSEQ multiplex PCR, yet TCRdb's version contains in-frame clones alone and is incomplete. The V and J calls and clone size are taken from that table; D and trimming were inferred from the DNA. The sample has about 59,000 clones, 73% seen once. The rearrangement joins TRBV6-1 to TRBJ1-6; weak D call: TRBD1 (5 bases). Sequences were obtained from peripheral blood. This TCR derives from a woman between 65 and 79 years old with acute or convalescent COVID-19. CDR3 in DNA: TGTGCCAGCAGTGAAATCGGGGGTAGAGATAATTCACCCCTCCACTTT. The encoded protein is CASSEIGGRDNSPLHF.